There are many counts of the clone carrying this T cell receptor (beta chain). The data were taken from a study of regulatory T cells in long-lasting Graves disease. There are 14 residues in the CDR3. Trimming removed 1 base at V and 1 base at J, with 4 bases between. Germline loops: CDR1 SGHAT, CDR2 FQNNGV. Time point denoted: newly diagnosed GD, antithyroid drugs for less than 3 months. Generation of the TCR library employed RNA extracted from PBMCs. Arm-PCR of CDR3 regions with iRepertoire HTBI primers generated TCR beta libraries. MiXCR, run by TCRdb on the multiplex PCR reads, gives a single entry per CDR3 protein. The sample yields 400,000 to 500,000 distinct CDR3 sequences, over 12% seen once. The data also belong to a second study, concerning T cells in Graves' hyperthyroidism and ophthalmopathy. That work contributes: In patients aged 18 to 65, hyperthyroidism was newly diagnosed, with duration under 2 months. A first-round RT-PCR of the TCR CDR3 used the HTBI primer set.

The receptor was isolated from a woman between 35 and 50 years old with Graves disease. Sequenced here: peripheral blood mononuclear cells (PBMCs), sampled at new diagnosis, from a patient treated with antithyroid drugs. The chain uses TRBV11-2 and TRBJ2-2; no clear D. The CDR3 DNA reads TGTGCCAGCAGCTTAGTAAGGAACACCGGGGAGCTGTTTTTT. Protein: CASSLVRNTGELFF. Full variable domain (remainder filled in from reference TRBV11-2 and TRBJ2-2): EAGVAQSPRYKIIEKRQSVAFWCNPISGHATLYWYQQILGQGPKLLIQFQNNGVVDDSQLPKDRFSAERLKGVDSTLKIQPAKLEDSAVYLCASSLVRNTGELFFGEGSRLTVL.